The 10 T cell receptor beta chains given below trace back to one sample, sequenced in a study of shared clonotypes between healthy human individuals. Clones were read by immunoSEQ multiplex PCR, and TCRdb kept only the in-frame ones, dropping some. In the table there are around 1.9 million clones, more than 85% of which are singletons. Cells designated naive CD8 were CD45RO-negative and were positively selected for CCR7, with terminally differentiated effector memory CD45RA+ cells excluded. The sample taken for sequencing was naive CD8+ T cells from PBMCs. These receptors were collected from a man between 18 and 35 years old in good health. Some clones in this sample may be carry-over from other donors' samples.

This chain joins TRBV6-5 and TRBJ1-1, with D tentatively TRBD1 (6 bases). V was clipped by 2 bases and J by 6 bases, with 10 bases between them. The CDR3 extends over 13 amino acids. Germline CDR1 and CDR2: MNHEY and SVGAGI. In DNA, the CDR3 is TGTGCCAGCAGTTACCTTTACAGGGCTGAAGCTTTCTTT. It is translated as CASSYLYRAEAFF.

The rearrangement uses TRBV27 and TRBJ2-3, with D possibly being TRBD2 (7 bases). The V and J ends lost 6 bases and 6 bases respectively, with 13 bases between them. Germline V gene data show CDR1 as MNHEY and CDR2 as SMNVEV (reference sequence). There are 13 residues in the CDR3. CDR3 protein: CASRGGGIDTQYF. The CDR3 coding sequence is TGTGCCAGCAGGGGCGGGGGCATTGATACGCAGTATTTT.

The V gene is TRBV27, the J gene TRBJ2-7; TRBD1 matches 10 bases. Germline assignment: CDR1 MNHEY and CDR2 SMNVEV (reference sequence). The CDR3 runs to 15 residues. V shed 4 bases, J shed 2 bases, and the junction held 5 bases outside the gene matches. The CDR3 DNA reads TGTGCCAGCAGTTCCCGGGACAGGGGCCCCTACGAGCAGTACTTC. This gives the protein CASSSRDRGPYEQYF.

The chain has TRBV19 and TRBJ1-1; 11 nucleotides align to TRBD1. CDR1 is LNHDA and CDR2 is SQIVND in the germline V gene (reference sequence). V lost 6 bases, J lost 4 bases, and 4 bases stayed unmatched. CDR3 length: 14 amino acids. CDR3 in DNA: TGTGCCAGTAGGGACAGGGGGCAGGGCACTGAAGCTTTCTTT. Protein sequence: CASRDRGQGTEAFF.

V usage is TRBV19 and J usage is TRBJ1-2, with D unresolved. With 1 base removed from V and 2 bases from J, the gap between germline ends came to 11 bases. The CDR3 is made up of 15 amino acids. Germline V gene data show CDR1 as LNHDA and CDR2 as SQIVND (reference sequence). The chain's CDR3 is CASSIAFRYNYGYTF. Written as DNA, the CDR3 is TGTGCCAGTAGTATAGCCTTCCGTTACAACTATGGCTACACCTTC.

The CDR3 protein is CASAGVGLTGELFF. CDR3 DNA: TGTGCCAGCGCCGGGGTAGGATTGACCGGGGAGCTGTTTTTT. This chain connects TRBV7-9 to TRBJ2-2; possible D gene TRBD2, 5 bases. Germline V CDR1 and CDR2: SEHNR, FQNEAQ (reference sequence). The CDR3 sequence is 14 residues long. V was pared by 8 bases and J by 5 bases, with 15 bases between.

V and J are TRBV11-2 and TRBJ2-1; the D gene is possibly TRBD1 (6 bases). The germline V and J ends were trimmed by 5 bases and 0 bases, with 17 bases remaining between them. The CDR3 consists of 17 residues. Germline V gene lookup returns CDR1 SGHAT and CDR2 FQNNGV. For the CDR3, the DNA is TGTGCCAGCAGCCAGGGACAAGCGTTGAGCTCCTACAATGAGCAGTTCTTC. Residues: CASSQGQALSSYNEQFF.

In this sample, this clone turned up once. CDR3 residues: CASSLAAQGADEAFF. The CDR3 nucleotides are TGCGCCAGCAGCTTGGCCGCCCAGGGGGCGGATGAAGCTTTCTTT. The rearrangement links TRBV5-1 to TRBJ1-1; 8 bases line up with TRBD1. Germline V gene sequence: CDR1 SGHRS, CDR2 YFSETQ. V lost 0 bases to trimming and J lost 7 bases; unmatched junction nucleotides: 8. This CDR3 contains 15 residues.

This clone was found once. The chain is built from TRBV10-1 and TRBJ2-3, with 7 bases that match TRBD1. Trimming cost V 2 bases and J 5 bases; bases outside gene matches: 13. The CDR3 is 17 residues long. The germline gives CDR1 WNHNN, CDR2 SYGVQD (reference sequence). The CDR3 here is CASSERTGTATRDTQYF. The CDR3 DNA is TGCGCCAGCAGTGAGCGAACCGGGACAGCAACGAGAGATACGCAGTATTTT.

The V gene is TRBV4-1, the J gene TRBJ1-2; TRBD1 matches 7 bases. The CDR3 covers 14 residues. Losses at the gene ends were 2 bases for V and 2 bases for J; bases not matched to a gene: 2. Looked up from germline, CDR1 is MGHRA and CDR2 is YSYEKL. The CDR3 nucleotides read TGCGCCAGCAGCCAACCGGGACAGAACTATGGCTACACCTTC. Translating it yields CASSQPGQNYGYTF.